The entry below describes one T cell receptor beta chain. The antigen is undetermined. The data stem from a study of T cell responses to AZD1222 COVID-19 vaccine. Study background: Analysis merged second doses at about 4 or about 12 weeks. The study, taken as a whole, reports: Once two AZD1222 doses were given, Spike-specific TCR breadth and depth went up. Females outnumbered males among donors, who were mostly white British; clonal diversity was possibly underestimated. At 160-218 and 743-854, vaccine-associated CD4 TCRs were dominant, and they spanned spike.

The data were produced by immunoSEQ multiplex PCR, yet TCRdb's version contains in-frame clones alone and is incomplete. The data contain 150,000 to 200,000 clones, roughly 94% of them singletons. The length of the CDR3 is 17 residues. V shed 3 bases and J shed 4 bases, with 19 bases lying between them. Germline V gene data show CDR1 as KGHSH and CDR2 as LQKENI. Material: peripheral blood, obtained on day 0 of AZD1222 vaccination. The origin of this receptor is an adult in good health. V gene TRBV18 combines with J gene TRBJ1-3; D remains ambiguous. CDR3 DNA sequence: TGTGCCAGCTCACCTTCGGACCTTCTCATTGCCGGAAACACCATATATTTT. It specifies CASSPSDLLIAGNTIYF.